This TCR beta chain comes out of a study of cytomegalovirus exposure and HLA in healthy donors. PCR was performed using 60 Vbeta and 13 Jbeta primers. The data were produced by immunoSEQ multiplex PCR, yet TCRdb's version contains in-frame clones alone and is incomplete. The table has 200,000 or so clones, approximately 78% seen once. V lost 4 bases and J lost 5; bases outside the gene matches: 7. Germline V CDR1 and CDR2: MGHRA, YSYEKL. CDR3 length: 17 amino acids. This clone was picked up one time. Its antigen is still unknown. Points from the study as a whole: The presence/absence work took it that sequencing depth was about the same across donors. TCR sequences were mostly rare, though some public TCRs occurred in many donors.

The rearrangement uses TRBV4-1 and TRBJ2-2; 13 nucleotides agree with TRBD2. Sequencing was performed on PBMCs. This TCR came from a woman aged 45-60 years in good health and CMV-seropositive. CDR3 protein: CASSRPPTSGGTGELFF. The DNA for the CDR3 is TGCGCCAGCAGCCGGCCACCGACTAGCGGGGGGACCGGGGAGCTGTTTTTT.